This TCR beta chain was found in a study of T cells in Graves' hyperthyroidism and ophthalmopathy. TCR beta CDR3 regions were amplified from RNA transcripts. TCR CDR3 regions were first amplified by RT-PCR with HTBI primers. TCRdb itself ran the multiplex PCR reads through MiXCR, one entry per CDR3 protein. The sample has hundreds of thousands of distinct CDR3 sequences, roughly 20% seen once. V dropped 8 bases and J dropped 1 base, with 12 bases sitting between them. The CDR3 is 13 residues long. Per germline, CDR1 ENHRY and CDR2 SYGVKD. The chain couples TRBV10-3 to TRBJ2-7; the D is unclear. The specimen was blood. This clonotype was obtained from a man aged 25 to 40 with Graves' ophthalmopathy. The chain's CDR3 is CAIAEEVSYEQYF. CDR3 coding DNA: TGTGCCATCGCAGAAGAGGTTTCCTACGAGCAGTACTTC.